These 15 T cell receptor beta chains were sequenced from one sample in a study of blood T cells in healthy people across ages. Using a J-beta primer mix together with a sample-barcoded 5' primer, a second PCR was run for roughly 6 to 11 cycles. TCRdb recomputed calls from the 5' RACE reads with MiXCR, one row per CDR3 protein. This sample carries 700,000 or so distinct CDR3 sequences, about 24% of them seen once, and the ten largest clones take 20% to 25%. Sequenced input: blood. These receptors originate from a man in his 70s in good health.

This clonotype was counted between two and nine times. It may be a read error: a sequence one base away is much more abundant. The chain uses TRBV11-2 and TRBJ2-3; D possibly corresponds to TRBD1 (6 bases). The length of the CDR3 is 14 residues. The germline CDR1 and CDR2 sequences are SGHAT and FQNNGV. CDR3 residues: CASTFRDTTDTRYF. DNA for the CDR3: TGTGCCAGCACTTTCCGGGACACCACAGATACGCGGTATTTT.

This clonotype was seen only a few times. The gene calls are TRBV18 and TRBJ2-2; TRBD2 matches 9 bases. V trimming: 2 bases; J trimming: 0 bases; junction bases outside the gene matches: 4. The V gene's germline CDR1 is KGHSH and CDR2 LQKENI. CDR3 length: 17 amino acids. The CDR3: CASSPVAGASNTGELFF. DNA for the CDR3: TGTGCCAGCTCACCAGTAGCGGGGGCCTCGAACACCGGGGAGCTGTTTTTT.

This chain joins TRBV7-9 and TRBJ2-5, with D perhaps being TRBD1 or TRBD2 (5 bases each). Matching the DNA end better, TRBJ2-1 makes the J call doubtful. Germline lookup yields CDR1 SEHNR and CDR2 FQNEAQ (reference sequence). This CDR3 has 14 amino acids. The CDR3 here is CASSYGWGSSEQFF. In nucleotides, the CDR3 is TGTGCCAGCAGCTACGGGTGGGGGAGTAGTGAGCAGTTCTTC.

Many counts were recorded for this clonotype. CDR3 in amino acids: CASSLDTGFDTGELFF. The CDR3 DNA is TGCGCCAGCAGCTTAGACACAGGTTTTGACACCGGGGAGCTGTTTTTT. The J gene is TRBJ2-2, the V gene TRBV5-1, with D maybe TRBD1 (5 bases). V was cut by 2 bases and J by 3 bases, with 14 bases left in between. The CDR3 covers 16 residues. Germline V lookup: CDR1 SGHRS, CDR2 YFSETQ.

There are a few counts of this clonotype. J is TRBJ2-5 and V is TRBV9; a possible D gene is TRBD2 (6 bases). The tail of the sequence fits TRBJ2-1 better, so the J call may be wrong. The CDR3 has 14 amino acids. CDR1 is SGDLS, CDR2 YYNGEE, per germline. The CDR3 spells CASSGEYSSDEQFF. DNA of the CDR3: TGTGCCAGCAGCGGAGAGTATTCTAGCGACGAGCAGTTCTTC.

There are many counts of this clonotype. For the CDR3, the DNA is TGCAGCGTTGAAGACAGGGGGGATTCCACTGAAGCTTTCTTT. The encoded protein is CSVEDRGDSTEAFF. V and J are TRBV29-1 and TRBJ1-1; 7 bases align to TRBD1. The CDR3 is 14 amino acids. Germline V gives CDR1 SQVTM, CDR2 ANQGSEA. V lost 0 bases to trimming and J lost 4 bases; unmatched junction nucleotides: 5.

A single count supports this clonotype. This chain connects TRBV5-1 to TRBJ2-5, with 8 bases matching TRBD2. Gene TRBJ2-1 matches the end of the DNA better, so the J call may be wrong. Germline CDR1 SGHRS, CDR2 YFSETQ. This CDR3 has 16 residues. The CDR3 DNA reads as TGCGCCAGCAGCTTCTCGGGATCCCGCGGGGGGAATGAGCAGTTCTTC. Protein: CASSFSGSRGGNEQFF.

This clonotype was seen a few times. The V call is TRBV27, the J call TRBJ1-2; 10 positions match TRBD1. CDR1 is MNHEY and CDR2 is SMNVEV in the germline V gene (reference sequence). There are 15 residues in the CDR3. V lost 6 bases and J lost 7; bases outside the gene matches: 11. The CDR3 spells CASRTGGQGKGGYTF. CDR3 nucleotides: TGTGCCAGCAGGACCGGGGGACAGGGGAAGGGTGGCTACACCTTC.

The chain combines TRBV20-1 with TRBJ1-1; no clear D. The V end lost 5 bases, the J end lost 1 base, and 14 bases lay between the germline ends. Per germline, CDR1 DFQATT and CDR2 SNEGSKA (reference sequence). The CDR3 covers 14 residues. The CDR3 sequence: CSAFRRTANTEAFF. DNA for the CDR3: TGCAGTGCTTTTAGACGAACAGCGAACACTGAAGCTTTCTTT.

A few counts support this clonotype. The gene calls are TRBV5-1 and TRBJ2-5, with TRBD2 matching 12 bases. The J call is doubtful: the DNA matches TRBJ2-1 better. CDR1 is SGHRS and CDR2 is YFSETQ in the germline V gene. This CDR3 is built from 16 residues. The CDR3 DNA follows: TGCGCCAGCAGCCCAACTAGCGGGGGGAAATACAATGAGCAGTTCTTC. Translating gives CASSPTSGGKYNEQFF.

This clonotype appeared a few times. The V gene is TRBV5-1, the J gene TRBJ1-1; D not certain. The CDR3 length is 14 residues. Looked up from germline, CDR1 is SGHRS and CDR2 is YFSETQ. The ends were cut back, 1 base at V and 5 bases at J, with 12 bases in the middle. The CDR3 sequence is CASSLTTLGTEAFF. CDR3 coding DNA: TGCGCCAGCAGCTTGACCACTCTGGGGACTGAAGCTTTCTTT.

The chain joins TRBV7-7 to TRBJ2-1, with D perhaps matching TRBD1 (6 bases). The CDR3 runs 14 residues. The V end lost 6 bases, the J end lost 4 bases, and 13 bases lay between the germline ends. Germline V lookup: CDR1 SSHAT, CDR2 FNYEAQ (reference sequence). The CDR3 nucleotides are TGTGCCAGCAGTCCTGACGGACAGTACAATGAGCAGTTCTTC. Translated: CASSPDGQYNEQFF.

The V gene is TRBV4-1, the J gene TRBJ2-5, with 10 bases that match TRBD2. With the DNA end fitting TRBJ2-1 better, the J assignment may be wrong. Germline loops: CDR1 MGHRA, CDR2 YSYEKL. This CDR3 comprises 16 residues. The CDR3 region is CASSHELAGPRNEQFF. Written as DNA, the CDR3 is TGCGCCAGCAGCCATGAACTAGCGGGACCGCGCAATGAGCAGTTCTTC.

The table lists this clonotype with a few counts. The V call is TRBV7-9, the J call TRBJ1-2; D not certain. This CDR3 is built from 14 residues. The germline V and J ends were trimmed by 1 base and 5 bases, with 11 bases remaining between them. Looked up from germline, CDR1 is SEHNR and CDR2 is FQNEAQ (reference sequence). The CDR3 region is CASSLDPQRYGYTF. In DNA form, the CDR3 reads TGTGCCAGCAGCTTAGATCCACAGAGATATGGCTACACCTTC.

This clonotype was counted at least ten times. This chain uses TRBV9 with TRBJ2-1; D possibly corresponds to TRBD2 (6 bases). There are 16 residues in the CDR3. The germline gives CDR1 SGDLS, CDR2 YYNGEE. V was clipped by 3 bases and J by 7 bases, with 20 bases between them. The CDR3 spells CASSGKSLLAENEQFF. CDR3 DNA: TGTGCCAGCAGCGGAAAAAGTTTACTAGCTGAGAATGAGCAGTTCTTC.